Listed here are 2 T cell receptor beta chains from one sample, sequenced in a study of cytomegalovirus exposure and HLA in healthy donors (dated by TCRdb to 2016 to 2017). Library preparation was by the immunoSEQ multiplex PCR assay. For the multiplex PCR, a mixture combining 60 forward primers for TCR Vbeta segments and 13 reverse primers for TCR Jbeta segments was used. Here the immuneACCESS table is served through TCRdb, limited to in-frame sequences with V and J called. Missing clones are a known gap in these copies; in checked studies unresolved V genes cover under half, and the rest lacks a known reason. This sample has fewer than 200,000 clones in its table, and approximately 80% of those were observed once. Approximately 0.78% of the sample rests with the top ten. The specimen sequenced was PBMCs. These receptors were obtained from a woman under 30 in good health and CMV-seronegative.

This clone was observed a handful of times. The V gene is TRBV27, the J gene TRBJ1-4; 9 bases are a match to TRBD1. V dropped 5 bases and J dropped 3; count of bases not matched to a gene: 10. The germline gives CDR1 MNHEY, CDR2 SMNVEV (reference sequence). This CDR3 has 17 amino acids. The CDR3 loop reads CASSLTGGYGANEKLFF. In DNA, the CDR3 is TGTGCCAGCAGTCTCACAGGGGGCTACGGGGCTAATGAAAAACTGTTTTTT.

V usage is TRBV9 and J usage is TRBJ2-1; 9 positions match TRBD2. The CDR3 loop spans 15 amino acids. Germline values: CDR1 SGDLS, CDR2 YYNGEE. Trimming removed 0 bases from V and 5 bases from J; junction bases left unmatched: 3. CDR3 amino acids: CASSVEPSGDNEQFF. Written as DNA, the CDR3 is TGTGCCAGCAGCGTAGAGCCTAGCGGGGACAATGAGCAGTTCTTC.